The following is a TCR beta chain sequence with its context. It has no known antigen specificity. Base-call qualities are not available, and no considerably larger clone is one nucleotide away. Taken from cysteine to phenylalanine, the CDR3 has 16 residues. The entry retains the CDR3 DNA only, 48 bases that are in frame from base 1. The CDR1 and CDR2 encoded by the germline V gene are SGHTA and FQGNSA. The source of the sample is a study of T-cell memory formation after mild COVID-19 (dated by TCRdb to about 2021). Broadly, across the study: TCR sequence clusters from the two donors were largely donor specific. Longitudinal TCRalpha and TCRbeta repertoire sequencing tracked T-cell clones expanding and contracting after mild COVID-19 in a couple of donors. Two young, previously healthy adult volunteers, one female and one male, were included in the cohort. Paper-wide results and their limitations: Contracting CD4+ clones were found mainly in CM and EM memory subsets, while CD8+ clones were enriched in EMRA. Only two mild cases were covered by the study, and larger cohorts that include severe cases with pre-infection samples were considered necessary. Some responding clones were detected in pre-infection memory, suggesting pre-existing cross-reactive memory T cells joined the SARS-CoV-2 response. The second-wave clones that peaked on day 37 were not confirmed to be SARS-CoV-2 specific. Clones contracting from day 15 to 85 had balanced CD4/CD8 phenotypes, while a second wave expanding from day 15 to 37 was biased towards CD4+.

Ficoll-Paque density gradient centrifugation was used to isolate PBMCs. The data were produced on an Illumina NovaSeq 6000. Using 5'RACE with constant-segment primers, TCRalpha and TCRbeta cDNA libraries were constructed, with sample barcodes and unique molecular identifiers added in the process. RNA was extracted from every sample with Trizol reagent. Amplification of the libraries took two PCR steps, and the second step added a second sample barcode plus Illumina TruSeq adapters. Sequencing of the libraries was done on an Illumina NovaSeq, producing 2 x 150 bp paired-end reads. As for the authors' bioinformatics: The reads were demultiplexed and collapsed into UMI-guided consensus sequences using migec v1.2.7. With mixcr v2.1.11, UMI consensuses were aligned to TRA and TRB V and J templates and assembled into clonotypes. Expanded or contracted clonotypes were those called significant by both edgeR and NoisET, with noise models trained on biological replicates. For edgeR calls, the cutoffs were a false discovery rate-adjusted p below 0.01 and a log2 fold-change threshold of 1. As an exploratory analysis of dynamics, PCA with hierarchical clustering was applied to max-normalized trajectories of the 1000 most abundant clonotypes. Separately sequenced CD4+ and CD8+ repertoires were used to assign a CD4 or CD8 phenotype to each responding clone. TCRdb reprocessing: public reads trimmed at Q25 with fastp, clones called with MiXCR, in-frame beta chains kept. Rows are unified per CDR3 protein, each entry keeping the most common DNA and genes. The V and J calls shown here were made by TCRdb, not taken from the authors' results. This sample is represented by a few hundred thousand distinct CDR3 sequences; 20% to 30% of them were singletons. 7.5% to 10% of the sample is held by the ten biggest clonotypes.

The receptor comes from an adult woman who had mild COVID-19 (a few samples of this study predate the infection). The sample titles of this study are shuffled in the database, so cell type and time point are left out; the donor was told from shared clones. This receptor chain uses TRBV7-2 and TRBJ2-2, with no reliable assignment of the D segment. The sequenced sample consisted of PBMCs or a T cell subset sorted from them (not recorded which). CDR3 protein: CGTSPPGVRFAGELFF. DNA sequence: TGTGGGACCTCGCCCCCCGGAGTGCGATTCGCCGGGGAGCTGTTTTTT. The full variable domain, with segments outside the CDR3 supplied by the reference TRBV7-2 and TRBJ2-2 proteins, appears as GAGVSQSPSNKVTEKGKDVELRCDPISGHTALYWYRQSLGQGLEFLIYFQGNSAPDKSGLPSDRFSAERTGGSVSTLTIQRTQQEDSAVYLCGTSPPGVRFAGELFFGEGSRLTVL.